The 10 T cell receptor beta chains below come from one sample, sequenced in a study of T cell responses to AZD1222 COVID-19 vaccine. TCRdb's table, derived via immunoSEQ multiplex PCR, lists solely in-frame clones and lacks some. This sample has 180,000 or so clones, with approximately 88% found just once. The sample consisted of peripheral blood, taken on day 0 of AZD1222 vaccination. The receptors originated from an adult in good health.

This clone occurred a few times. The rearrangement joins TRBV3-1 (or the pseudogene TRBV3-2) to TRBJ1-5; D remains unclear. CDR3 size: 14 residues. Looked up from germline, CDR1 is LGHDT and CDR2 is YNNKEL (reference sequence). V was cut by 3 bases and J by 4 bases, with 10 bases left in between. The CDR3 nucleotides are TGTGCCAGCAGCCAGCGGTCATGGAATCAGCCCCAGCATTTT. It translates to CASSQRSWNQPQHF.

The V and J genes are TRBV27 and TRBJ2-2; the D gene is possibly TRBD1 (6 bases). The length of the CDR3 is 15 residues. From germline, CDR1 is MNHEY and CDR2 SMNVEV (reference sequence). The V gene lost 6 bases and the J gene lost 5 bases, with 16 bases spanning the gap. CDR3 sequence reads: CASSRGSGPTGELFF. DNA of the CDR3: TGTGCCAGCAGCAGGGGTTCTGGTCCGACCGGGGAGCTGTTTTTT.

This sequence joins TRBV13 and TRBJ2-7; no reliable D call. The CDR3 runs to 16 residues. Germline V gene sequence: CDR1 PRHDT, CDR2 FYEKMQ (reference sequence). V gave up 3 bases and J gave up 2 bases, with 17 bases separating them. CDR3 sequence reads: CASSFGLPDAAYEQYF. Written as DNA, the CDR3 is TGTGCCAGCAGCTTTGGTTTGCCCGACGCGGCCTACGAGCAGTACTTC.

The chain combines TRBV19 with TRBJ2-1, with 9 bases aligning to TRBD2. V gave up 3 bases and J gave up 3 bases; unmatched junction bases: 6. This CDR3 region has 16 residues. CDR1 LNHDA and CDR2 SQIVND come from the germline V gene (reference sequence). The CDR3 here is CASSIQPSGIYNEQFF. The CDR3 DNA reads TGTGCCAGTAGTATTCAGCCTAGCGGGATCTACAATGAGCAGTTCTTC.

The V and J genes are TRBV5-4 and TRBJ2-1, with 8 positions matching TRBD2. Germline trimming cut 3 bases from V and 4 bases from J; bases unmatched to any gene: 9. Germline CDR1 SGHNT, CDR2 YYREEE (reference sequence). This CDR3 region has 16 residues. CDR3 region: CASSSLGGGRYNEQFF. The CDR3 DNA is TGTGCCAGCAGCTCCCTCGGGGGGGGGAGGTACAATGAGCAGTTCTTC.

CDR3 in DNA: TGTGCCAGCAGCTTAACCCCGTTAGACGGGAACAATGAGCAGTTCTTC. Amino acid sequence: CASSLTPLDGNNEQFF. The chain has TRBV7-3 and TRBJ2-1; D is perhaps TRBD2 (5 bases). The V gene's germline CDR1 is SGHTA and CDR2 FQGTGA. The CDR3 totals 16 residues. V lost 0 bases and J lost 5, with 14 bases in between.

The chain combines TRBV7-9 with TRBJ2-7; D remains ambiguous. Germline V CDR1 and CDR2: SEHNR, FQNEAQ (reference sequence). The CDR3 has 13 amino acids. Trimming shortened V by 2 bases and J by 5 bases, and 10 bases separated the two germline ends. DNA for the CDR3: TGTGCCAGCAGCTTATCCGGACGGGACGAGCAGTACTTC. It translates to CASSLSGRDEQYF.

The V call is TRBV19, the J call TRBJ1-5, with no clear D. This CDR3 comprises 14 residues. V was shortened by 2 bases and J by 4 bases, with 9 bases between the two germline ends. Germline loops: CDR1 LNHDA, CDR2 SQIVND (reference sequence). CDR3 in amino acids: CASSIIGINQPQHF. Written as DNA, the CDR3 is TGTGCCAGTAGTATAATCGGTATTAATCAGCCCCAGCATTTT.

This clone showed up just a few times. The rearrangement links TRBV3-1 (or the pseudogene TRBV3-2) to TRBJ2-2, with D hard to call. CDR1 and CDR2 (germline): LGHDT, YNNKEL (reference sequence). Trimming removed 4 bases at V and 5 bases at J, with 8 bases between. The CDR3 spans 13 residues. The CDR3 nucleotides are TGTGCCAGCAGCCCAGCCCGGACCGGGGAGCTGTTTTTT. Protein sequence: CASSPARTGELFF.

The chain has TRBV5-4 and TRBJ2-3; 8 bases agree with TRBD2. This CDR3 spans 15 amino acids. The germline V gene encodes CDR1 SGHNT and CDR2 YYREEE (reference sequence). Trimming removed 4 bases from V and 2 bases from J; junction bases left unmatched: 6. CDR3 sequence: CASSRAGGPTDTQYF. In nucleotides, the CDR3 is TGTGCCAGCAGCCGGGCGGGGGGCCCCACAGATACGCAGTATTTT.